The rows below give T cell receptor beta chains drawn from one sample of a study of cytomegalovirus exposure and HLA in healthy donors. Clones were read by immunoSEQ multiplex PCR, and TCRdb kept only the in-frame ones, dropping some. The table records about 300,000 clones, about nine tenths of them present only once. The sample was PBMCs. The receptors originated from a man in his forties or fifties in good health and CMV-seropositive. Both conserved end residues are part of each CDR3. The D gene is left open where the match is weak. The size entry is marked missing in some rows and otherwise reads once, few, many or a size class.

d_gene,abundance,v_gene,j_gene,CDR3nt,CDR3aa
-,-,TRBV9,TRBJ2-3,TGTGCCAGCAGCGTTGTAGGGGGCACAGATACGCAGTATTTT,CASSVVGGTDTQYF
-,-,TRBV2,TRBJ2-1,TGTGCCAGCAGTGAAAGTGGGACAACGTTTGAGCAGTTCTTC,CASSESGTTFEQFF
TRBD2,-,TRBV9,TRBJ2-1,TGTGCCAGCAGCCCCGAGGGTAGCGGGAGGAATGAGCAGTTCTTC,CASSPEGSGRNEQFF
-,-,TRBV7-9,TRBJ1-1,TGTGCCAGCAGCTCGGGGGGAGGTGAAGCTTTCTTT,CASSSGGGEAFF
-,-,TRBV6-5,TRBJ2-7,TGTGCCAGCAGTTACCTTACCCGGGGCTACGAGCAGTACTTC,CASSYLTRGYEQYF
TRBD2,-,TRBV4-2,TRBJ2-2,TGTGCCAGCAGCCAAGAGACGGGAGGGCTTACCGGGGAGCTGTTTTTT,CASSQETGGLTGELFF
-,-,TRBV2,TRBJ2-5,TGTGCCAGCAGTGAGCAGGGGTGGGAGACCCAGTACTTC,CASSEQGWETQYF
-,-,TRBV28,TRBJ2-7,TGTGCCAGCAACAGGACCCCGGACACCTACGAGCAGTACTTC,CASNRTPDTYEQYF
TRBD2,-,TRBV5-4,TRBJ2-5,TGTGCCAGCAGCATAGGGACTAGCGGGAGTGGGGAGACCCAGTACTTC,CASSIGTSGSGETQYF
-,-,TRBV15,TRBJ1-1,TGTGCCACCAGCAGCCGTGGGGCCCTGAACACTGAAGCTTTCTTT,CATSSRGALNTEAFF
TRBD2,-,TRBV6-1,TRBJ2-1,TGTGCCAGCAGTGAAGCCAGAAAAGCGGGAGTCTACAATGAGCAGTTCTTC,CASSEARKAGVYNEQFF
-,-,TRBV5-1,TRBJ1-1,TGCGCCAGCAGCTTCACAGCAACGAACACTGAAGCTTTCTTT,CASSFTATNTEAFF
-,-,TRBV28,TRBJ1-2,TGTGCCAGCAGCCGAACTAGCGGGGCAACACCCAACTATGGCTACACCTTC,CASSRTSGATPNYGYTF
-,-,TRBV4-2,TRBJ2-7,TGTGCCAGCAGCCAAGATGCAGGGGCGGGTTACGAGCAGTACTTC,CASSQDAGAGYEQYF
-,-,TRBV18,TRBJ1-6,TGTGCCAGCTCACCAAGAGAGGTGAATTCACCCCTCCACTTT,CASSPREVNSPLHF
-,-,TRBV4-3,TRBJ2-3,TGCGCCAGCAGCCAAGAAGCGGAGAACACAGATACGCAGTATTTT,CASSQEAENTDTQYF
-,-,TRBV11-2,TRBJ2-2,TGTGCCAGCAGCTTAGGGCAGTTAACCGGGGAGCTGTTTTTT,CASSLGQLTGELFF
-,-,TRBV19,TRBJ2-7,TGTGCCAGTAGTATTCGTGGGGCCGCCGGCGAGCAGTACTTC,CASSIRGAAGEQYF
TRBD2,-,TRBV25-1,TRBJ2-3,TGTGCCAGCAGTGAATCATTATTAGCGGGAGGTGGCACAGATACGCAGTATTTT,CASSESLLAGGGTDTQYF
TRBD2,-,TRBV19,TRBJ2-5,TGTGCCACCCAGGGACTAGCGGGAGAGGACGAGACCCAGTACTTC,CATQGLAGEDETQYF
-,-,TRBV28,TRBJ2-7,TGTGCCAGCAGAAGGGGGGGGTCCTACGAGCAGTACTTC,CASRRGGSYEQYF
-,-,TRBV6-4,TRBJ2-3,TGTGCCAGCAGTGTTGGGGGACTCTGGCAAGATACGCAGTATTTT,CASSVGGLWQDTQYF
-,-,TRBV18,TRBJ2-7,TGTGCCAGCTCACCACTTCCGGGGAGCTCCTACGAGCAGTACTTC,CASSPLPGSSYEQYF
-,-,TRBV21-1,TRBJ2-1,TGTGCCAGCGCCACTAGCGGGAGGGCCAATGAGCAGTTCTTC,CASATSGRANEQFF
-,-,TRBV29-1,TRBJ1-1,TGCAGCGTTTATCCTCGCAGGGCTGACACTGAAGCTTTCTTT,CSVYPRRADTEAFF
TRBD1,-,TRBV6-6,TRBJ1-5,TGTGCCAGCAGTTACTCGACAGGGGCGGGCCAGCCCCAGCATTTT,CASSYSTGAGQPQHF
TRBD1,-,TRBV6-6,TRBJ2-1,TGTGCCAGCAGTGCCACCGGGACAGGGTTCAATGAGCAGTTCTTC,CASSATGTGFNEQFF
TRBD1,-,TRBV18,TRBJ1-1,TGTGCCAGCTCTCCGACAGGGATTCTGAACACTGAAGCTTTCTTT,CASSPTGILNTEAFF
-,-,TRBV5-1,TRBJ2-1,TGCGCCAGCAGCTTTCAGGCTCTTCGCTCCTACAATGAGCAGTTCTTC,CASSFQALRSYNEQFF
TRBD2,-,TRBV18,TRBJ2-2,TGTGCCAGCTCACCACCGGGCGGGAGAGTTGTTCCCGGGGAGCTGTTTTTT,CASSPPGGRVVPGELFF
TRBD1,-,TRBV27,TRBJ1-4,TGTGCCAGCAGCCCCCCCCGACAGGGAGATGAAAAACTGTTTTTT,CASSPPRQGDEKLFF
TRBD2,few,TRBV6-5,TRBJ2-7,TGTGCCAGCAGTTATCGGACTAGCGGGGGGTACGAGCAGTACTTC,CASSYRTSGGYEQYF
-,-,TRBV4-3,TRBJ2-7,TGCGCCAGCAGCCGCCGGACGGGGGCCTACGAGCAGTACTTC,CASSRRTGAYEQYF
TRBD2,-,TRBV19,TRBJ2-5,TGTGCCAGTAGTATAGAACTAGCGGGCGCAGTCCAAGAGACCCAGTACTTC,CASSIELAGAVQETQYF
TRBD2,-,TRBV28,TRBJ2-7,TGTGCCAGCAGTTCCCGGGGGGACGAGCAGTACTTC,CASSSRGDEQYF
TRBD2,few,TRBV6-1,TRBJ2-7,TGTGCCAGCAGTGCAACTAGCGGGTACGAGCAGTACTTC,CASSATSGYEQYF
-,few,TRBV27,TRBJ2-7,TGTGCCAGCAGTCTCACTATTACATCCTACGAGCAGTACTTC,CASSLTITSYEQYF
-,-,TRBV9,TRBJ1-3,TGTGCCAGCAGCGGTAGTTCCTCTGGAAACACCATATATTTT,CASSGSSSGNTIYF
TRBD2,-,TRBV28,TRBJ2-2,TGTGCCAGCAGGAGTAGCGGGGGGAACACCGGGGAGCTGTTTTTT,CASRSSGGNTGELFF
-,once,TRBV27,TRBJ2-7,TGCGCCAGCAGTTCTCTTAGCGGTGAGCAGTACTTC,CASSSLSGEQYF
-,few,TRBV4-3,TRBJ2-3,TGCGCCAGCAGCCACCGCGGAGATACGCAGTATTTT,CASSHRGDTQYF
TRBD1,-,TRBV25-1,TRBJ1-1,TGTGCCAGCAGTGGGGGGACAGGGGAGGGGGGTGGCACTGAAGCTTTCTTT,CASSGGTGEGGGTEAFF
-,-,TRBV7-2,TRBJ1-1,TGTGCCAGCAGCCAAAACTCGGTCCTTCTGAACACTGAAGCTTTCTTT,CASSQNSVLLNTEAFF
-,-,TRBV7-2,TRBJ2-6,TGTGCCAGCAGCTTAGAACAGGGCATTGGGGCCAACGTCCTGACTTTC,CASSLEQGIGANVLTF
-,-,TRBV27,TRBJ1-5,TGTGCCAGCAGGTCAGAGTCGATAAGAGGGGGAAGGGATCAGCCCCAGCATTTT,CASRSESIRGGRDQPQHF
-,-,TRBV5-1,TRBJ2-7,TGCGCCAGCAGCTGGACCGTAGCGGAAGGCTCCTACGAGCAGTACTTC,CASSWTVAEGSYEQYF
TRBD1,few,TRBV18,TRBJ1-2,TGTGCCAGCTCACCGGGACAGGGACCTAACTATGGCTACACCTTC,CASSPGQGPNYGYTF
-,-,TRBV19,TRBJ2-2,TGTGCCAGTAGTATAGAGAGGGCCGGGGAGCTGTTTTTT,CASSIERAGELFF